What follows are 17 T cell receptor beta chains derived from one specimen sequenced in a study of T cells in Graves' hyperthyroidism and ophthalmopathy. Amplification of TCR beta CDR3 regions used RNA as the template. The TCR CDR3 first-round RT-PCR relied on the HTBI primer set. TCRdb recomputed calls from the multiplex PCR reads with MiXCR, one row per CDR3 protein. The sample shows 550,000 to 800,000 distinct CDR3 sequences, 17% of them seen only once. Sequencing was done on a sample of blood. The receptors here all came from a man aged 50 or older with Graves' hyperthyroidism.

The CDR3 DNA sequence: TGTGCCACCAGTGCCTTTAGGGATACGCAGTATTTT. The encoded protein is CATSAFRDTQYF. The genes are TRBV24-1 and TRBJ2-3, with D uncertain. The CDR3 runs 12 residues. CDR1 is KGHDR and CDR2 is SFDVKD in the germline V gene. V was pared by 5 bases and J by 6 bases, with 8 bases between.

The gene calls are TRBV2 and TRBJ2-5; 9 nucleotides match TRBD2. The CDR3 consists of 16 residues. Germline V gives CDR1 SNHLY, CDR2 FYNNEI. V lost 4 bases to trimming and J lost 1 base; unmatched junction nucleotides: 7. The chain's CDR3 is CASSGSTSGAQETQYF. DNA of the CDR3: TGTGCCAGCAGTGGATCGACTAGCGGAGCCCAAGAGACCCAGTACTTC.

This clonotype was observed a few times. The chain links TRBV7-6 to TRBJ2-3, with TRBD2 identical over 7 bases. J gave up 0 bases and V 4 bases, and 4 bases lay outside the gene matches. Germline CDR1 is SGHVS and CDR2 is FNYEAQ. The CDR3 spans 15 residues. The chain's CDR3 is CASSSLAASTDTQYF. The CDR3, as DNA: TGTGCCAGCAGCTCCCTAGCGGCTAGCACAGATACGCAGTATTTT.

In this sample, this clonotype turned up many times. This rearrangement joins TRBV3-1 to TRBJ2-1; TRBD2 matches at 7 bases. Looked up from germline, CDR1 is LGHDT and CDR2 is YNNKEL (reference sequence). J was trimmed by 6 bases and V by 1 base; bases with no gene match: 9. The CDR3 extends over 16 amino acids. This chain's CDR3 is CASSQVPSGGLNEQFF. CDR3 nucleotides: TGTGCCAGCAGCCAAGTGCCTAGCGGAGGTCTCAATGAGCAGTTCTTC.

This clonotype was observed at least ten times. The V call is TRBV5-1, the J call TRBJ2-3; 9 bases fit TRBD1. V shed 5 bases and J 5 bases; nucleotides not matched to a gene: 6. Germline V CDR1 and CDR2: SGHRS, YFSETQ. The CDR3 spans 14 residues. The CDR3 here is CASSSGQGIDTQYF. DNA for the CDR3: TGCGCCAGCAGTTCCGGACAGGGGATAGATACGCAGTATTTT.

This clonotype appeared many times. The V gene is TRBV6-2 or TRBV6-3, the J gene TRBJ2-7, with TRBD1 matching over 8 bases. With V trimmed by 4 bases and J by 3 bases, 2 bases remained unmatched. The germline V gene has CDR1 MNHEY and CDR2 SVGEGT. The CDR3 totals 13 residues. CDR3 loop: CASSSDRDYEQYF. CDR3 in DNA: TGTGCCAGCAGTTCGGACAGGGACTACGAGCAGTACTTC.

This clonotype was seen many times. The chain has TRBV20-1 and TRBJ2-5; tentatively, D is TRBD2 (5 bases). Germline V lookup: CDR1 DFQATT, CDR2 SNEGSKA (reference sequence). The CDR3 has 14 residues. V lost 4 bases and J 7 bases, leaving 19 bases between the germline ends. The CDR3 nucleotides read TGCAGTGCTAAGGAGCGGTTGGGAGTGGGGACCCAGTACTTC. Its translation is CSAKERLGVGTQYF.

This clonotype has ten or more counts. Relative to the germline gene, one junction end is altered; a read error may explain this. This chain joins TRBV20-1 and TRBJ2-7, with TRBD2 identical over 10 bases. This CDR3 is 15 amino acids long. Germline values: CDR1 DFQATT, CDR2 SNEGSKA (reference sequence). In nucleotides, the CDR3 is TGCGGTGCGAGTCGGAGGGTTAGCGGGAGGTACGAGCAGTACTTC. Protein sequence: CGASRRVSGRYEQYF.

A note on this clonotype: A much larger clone sits a single nucleotide away, making a read error possible. The chain combines TRBV20-1 with TRBJ2-4, with 8 bases that match TRBD2. Losses at the gene ends were 6 bases for V and 9 bases for J; bases not matched to a gene: 7. The CDR3 loop spans 12 amino acids. Germline loops: CDR1 DFQATT, CDR2 SNEGSKA (reference sequence). The chain's CDR3 is CSAGGGRGIQYF. In nucleotides, the CDR3 is TGCAGTGCCGGGGGGGGACGGGGCATTCAGTACTTC.

This clonotype was counted many times. For the CDR3, the DNA is TGTGCCAGCAGTTCGAGCGTAGCGGGAGGTTCAGATACGCAGTATTTT. Translation gives CASSSSVAGGSDTQYF. The chain recombines TRBV28 with TRBJ2-3; 10 bases align to TRBD2. CDR1 is MDHEN and CDR2 is SYDVKM in the germline V gene. With V trimmed by 4 bases and J by 4 bases, 8 bases remained unmatched. The CDR3 spans 16 residues. Based on the CDR3 plus reference TRBV28 and TRBJ2-3, the full variable domain is DVKVTQSSRYLVKRTGEKVFLECVQDMDHENMFWYRQDPGLGLRLIYFSYDVKMKEKGDIPEGYSVSREKKERFSLILESASTNQTSMYLCASSSSVAGGSDTQYFGPGTRLTVL.

This clonotype was seen many times. This chain joins TRBV28 and TRBJ2-7, with 7 bases identical to TRBD1. The germline V gene has CDR1 MDHEN and CDR2 SYDVKM. The trim removed 1 base at V and 4 bases at J, leaving 4 bases unmatched. The CDR3 extends over 14 amino acids. CDR3: CASSLSGTEYEQYF. The CDR3 nucleotides are TGTGCCAGCAGTTTATCCGGGACAGAATACGAGCAGTACTTC.

This clonotype was counted many times. The rearrangement joins TRBV5-1 to TRBJ2-1; D is ambiguous. The CDR3 spans 13 residues. Trimming pared 4 bases from V and 5 bases from J, leaving 10 bases between. Germline CDR1 reads SGHRS; CDR2 reads YFSETQ. The CDR3 DNA reads TGCGCCAGCAGCGAAAGATCCAACAATGAGCAGTTCTTC. Translated: CASSERSNNEQFF.

This clonotype came up many times. An end of the junction does not agree with germline; a read error may underlie this. The rearrangement uses TRBV28 and TRBJ2-7; a weak D match, TRBD1 (6 bases). This CDR3 spans 17 amino acids. Germline CDR1 MDHEN, CDR2 SYDVKM. The CDR3 DNA follows: TGTGCCAGCAGTTTATTAATGTGGACAGCCGACTCCTACAAGCAGTACTTC. Translating it yields CASSLLMWTADSYKQYF.

Comment on this clonotype: Just one base apart from a much larger clone, this may be a read error. V is TRBV9 and J is TRBJ2-2; a weak D match, TRBD1 (5 bases). CDR1 is SGDLS and CDR2 is YYNGEE in the germline V gene. The CDR3 is 16 residues long. The CDR3, as DNA: TGTGCCAGCAGCGTAGGTCAGGGAACGAACACCAGGGAGCTGTTTTTT. Protein product: CASSVGQGTNTRELFF.

The chain links TRBV20-1 to TRBJ2-3; 10 nucleotides align to TRBD1. The CDR3 is 14 residues long. Germline V gives CDR1 DFQATT, CDR2 SNEGSKA (reference sequence). Trimming took 3 bases from V and 4 from J; bases not matched to a gene: 4. The CDR3 nucleotides are TGCAGTGCTAGGGGGGACAGGGGCGCAGATACGCAGTATTTT. Its protein product is CSARGDRGADTQYF.

In this sample, this clonotype turned up many times. V gene TRBV7-8 combines with J gene TRBJ2-1; 13 bases match TRBD2. J gave up 9 bases and V 5 bases, and 7 bases lay outside the gene matches. Germline V gene sequence: CDR1 SGHVS, CDR2 FQNEAQ. The CDR3 spans 15 residues. The CDR3 loop reads CASSTGLAGSLEQFF. The CDR3 region has the DNA TGTGCCAGCAGCACGGGACTAGCGGGATCTCTTGAGCAGTTCTTC. Full variable domain (outside the CDR3, taken from reference TRBV7-8 and TRBJ2-1): GAGVSQSPRYKVAKRGQDVALRCDPISGHVSLFWYQQALGQGPEFLTYFQNEAQLDKSGLPSDRFFAERPEGSVSTLKIQRTQQEDSAVYLCASSTGLAGSLEQFFGPGTRLTVL.

The rearrangement links TRBV6-6 to TRBJ1-6; 7 nucleotides align to TRBD1. Trimming at V came to 3 bases and at J to 10 bases, leaving 12 bases not matched to a gene. The CDR3 contains 16 residues. From germline, CDR1 is MNHNY and CDR2 SVGAGI (reference sequence). The CDR3 nucleotides read TGTGCCAGCAGTTATTCGCAGGGGGTAGGGGGCTCACCCCTCCACTTT. Protein: CASSYSQGVGGSPLHF.